The T cell receptor (beta chain) under discussion was sequenced for a study of T cell repertoires in cytomegalovirus infection. Study-level background: Both recently identified HLA-C-restricted and well-studied HLA-B-restricted CMV epitopes were used in the study. Indicated by public TCR beta signatures were CMV infection and matching HLA type.

This clonotype was seen only a few times. Its antigen is still unknown. V lost 5 bases and J 6 bases, leaving 16 bases between the germline ends. CDR3 length: 14 residues. The germline V gene encodes CDR1 SGHAT and CDR2 FQNNGV. TCRdb called the reads again in MiXCR, with one record for every CDR3 protein. The table lists about 890,000 distinct CDR3 sequences, approximately 30% of them singletons. Overall study results and limits: Identification of carriers of CMV plus the relevant HLA was performed using cumulative public TCR beta family frequency. CMV-specific HLA-C-restricted TCR beta clonotypes dominated the ex vivo response.

This sequence joins TRBV11-2 and TRBJ1-2; D uncertain. The sequence derives from a human donor in good health (CMV status not recorded). Some clones in this sample may be carry-over from other donors' samples. Sequenced here: cultured CD8+ T cells from PBMCs, sampled from culture after CMV antigen stimulation. The CDR3 DNA follows: TGTGCCAGCAGCCCACGTAACATTGGGCATGGCTACACCTTC. It translates to CASSPRNIGHGYTF.